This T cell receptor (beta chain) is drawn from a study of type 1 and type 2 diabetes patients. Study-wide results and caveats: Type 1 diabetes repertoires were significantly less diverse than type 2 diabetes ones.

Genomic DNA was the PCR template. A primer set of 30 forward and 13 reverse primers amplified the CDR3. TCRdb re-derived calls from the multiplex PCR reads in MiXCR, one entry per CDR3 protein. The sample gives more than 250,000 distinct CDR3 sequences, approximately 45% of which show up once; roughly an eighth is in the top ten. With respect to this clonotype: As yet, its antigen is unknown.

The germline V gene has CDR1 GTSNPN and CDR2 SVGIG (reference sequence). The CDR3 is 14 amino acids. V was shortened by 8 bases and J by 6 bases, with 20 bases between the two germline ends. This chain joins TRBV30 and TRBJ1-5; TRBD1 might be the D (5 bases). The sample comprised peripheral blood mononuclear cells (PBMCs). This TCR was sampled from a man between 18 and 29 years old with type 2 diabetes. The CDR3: CASSRIERGQPQHF. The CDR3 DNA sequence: TGTGCCAGTAGTAGGATAGAAAGGGGTCAGCCCCAGCATTTT.